A selection of T cell receptor beta chains follows, all from one sample in a study of CD8+ T cells in alopecia areata. TCRdb's copy holds only in-frame clones and misses some; the assay was immunoSEQ multiplex PCR. This table has tens of thousands of clones, approximately 64% appearing once. The input for sequencing was CD8+ T cells sorted from blood, taken at week 0. The origin of the receptors is a human donor with alopecia areata. CDR3s include the opening cysteine and the closing phenylalanine or tryptophan. D genes are given only for firm matches. The size of a clone is reported for some rows only, either as once, few or many, or as a class for expanded clones.

TRBV7-9	TRBJ2-7	NA	TRBD1	TGTGCCAGCAGCTACCCGGGGACAGGGCCCCACGAGCAGTACTTC	CASSYPGTGPHEQYF
TRBV27	TRBJ2-2	NA	NA	TGTGCCAGCAGCCAGGGGAACACCGGGGAGCTGTTTTTT	CASSQGNTGELFF
TRBV27	TRBJ1-5	NA	NA	TGTGCCAGCAGGGCAGCGGGAGGGGGCAATCAGCCCCAGCATTTT	CASRAAGGGNQPQHF
TRBV19	TRBJ2-7	NA	TRBD2	TGTGCCAGTCGCCCGGCGGGAGGGCCTGGAGAGCAGTACTTC	CASRPAGGPGEQYF
TRBV11-1	TRBJ2-7	once	TRBD1	TGTGCCAGCAGCTTAGACGACAGGGGCGAGCAGTACTTC	CASSLDDRGEQYF
TRBV27	TRBJ2-7	medium-sized	NA	TGTGCCAGCAGTTTATCGATAGGCTACGAGCAGTACTTC	CASSLSIGYEQYF
TRBV28	TRBJ2-3	few	NA	TGTGCCAGCAGTTTATTGGGGCAGGGGTTAAGCACAGATACGCAGTATTTT	CASSLLGQGLSTDTQYF
TRBV7-9	TRBJ2-5	few	NA	TGTGCCAGCAGCTCCCCTCGGGCGGACCAAGAGACCCAGTACTTC	CASSSPRADQETQYF
TRBV13	TRBJ2-3	NA	NA	TGTGCCAGCAGCTTAGGCCCCTCGGAGGTTGCCTCGGATACGCAGTATTTT	CASSLGPSEVASDTQYF
TRBV7-2	TRBJ2-1	NA	NA	TGTGCCAGCAGCTTAGTAGGGGCGGGTTCCTACAATGAGCAGTTCTTC	CASSLVGAGSYNEQFF
TRBV4-3	TRBJ1-5	NA	NA	TGCGCCAGCAGCCAAGATGTTCGGTATAGCAATCAGCCCCAGCATTTT	CASSQDVRYSNQPQHF
TRBV12-5	TRBJ2-1	NA	NA	TGTGCTAGTGGTTTGTTCGCGAACAATGAGCAGTTCTTC	CASGLFANNEQFF
TRBV7-9	TRBJ2-7	NA	NA	TGTGCCAGCAGCCTCACGGGACAAATCTACGAGCAGTACTTC	CASSLTGQIYEQYF
TRBV9	TRBJ2-3	NA	TRBD2	TGTGCCAGCAGCGACGGGACTAGCGGGGTCGCAGATACGCAGTATTTT	CASSDGTSGVADTQYF
TRBV5-6	TRBJ1-1	NA	NA	TGTGCCAGCTGGGGAGGCACTGAAGCTTTCTTT	CASWGGTEAFF
TRBV7-8	TRBJ2-2	once	NA	TGTGCCAGCAGCCCGCCCCCCGCAGGGATTGGCACCGGGGAGCTGTTTTTT	CASSPPPAGIGTGELFF
TRBV27	TRBJ1-5	NA	NA	TGTGCCAGCAGTTTATGGGCAGAGAATCAGCCCCAGCATTTT	CASSLWAENQPQHF
TRBV6-9	TRBJ1-5	NA	NA	TGTGCCAGCAGCCGTAGACCGGGCAACAATCAGCCCCAGCATTTT	CASSRRPGNNQPQHF
TRBV14	TRBJ2-7	NA	TRBD2	TGTGCCAGCAGCCTCTCGGGACTAGCGAGGGCCTACGAGCAGTACTTC	CASSLSGLARAYEQYF
TRBV4-1	TRBJ1-5	NA	NA	TGCGCCAGCAGCCCGAGCGTTGGGCCCCAGCATTTT	CASSPSVGPQHF